The 26 T cell receptor beta chains reported below all come from one sample, sequenced in a study of T cell changes during pregnancy in multiple sclerosis. Data came from immunoSEQ multiplex PCR; TCRdb stores just in-frame clones and leaves some out. The sample has 20,000 to 25,000 clones, more than 80% seen once. This material consisted of CD8+ T cells from peripheral blood mononuclear cells, taken in the first trimester of pregnancy. The receptors shown here come from a female donor in good health, enrolled as a control in a pregnancy study.

This chain connects TRBV7-9 to TRBJ2-5; 7 bases fit TRBD2. The V gene end was trimmed by 1 base and the J gene end by 5 bases; junction bases not matched to a gene: 7. Germline-derived CDR1 and CDR2 are SEHNR and FQNEAQ (reference sequence). This CDR3 region has 15 residues. In nucleotides, the CDR3 is TGTGCCAGCAGCTTAGACCCCGGGACTAAGGAGACCCAGTACTTC. This codes for CASSLDPGTKETQYF.

The gene calls are TRBV10-2 and TRBJ2-1; TRBD2 matches at 11 bases. From germline, CDR1 is WSHSY and CDR2 SAAADI. The J segment lost 9 bases and the V segment lost 11 bases, leaving 6 bases of the junction unmatched. The CDR3 contains 12 residues. The CDR3 DNA sequence: TGCGCCGTTAGCGGGGGGGCAAGTGAGCAGTTCTTC. Its translation: CAVSGGASEQFF.

The V call is TRBV7-2, the J call TRBJ2-7; 10 bases align to TRBD2. Germline assignment: CDR1 SGHTA and CDR2 FQGNSA. The CDR3 is 15 amino acids. V lost 5 bases, J lost 7 bases, and 11 bases stayed unmatched. This CDR3 reads CASSPSGGALREQYF. The CDR3 nucleotides are TGTGCCAGCAGCCCCAGCGGGGGGGCCTTGCGGGAGCAGTACTTC.

The rearrangement joins TRBV19 to TRBJ2-3, with 7 bases lining up with TRBD1. V dropped 4 bases and J dropped 4; count of bases not matched to a gene: 8. This CDR3 is built from 15 residues. The germline V gene encodes CDR1 LNHDA and CDR2 SQIVND (reference sequence). CDR3 sequence: CASSTRLRGPDTQYF. DNA of the CDR3: TGTGCCAGTAGTACCCGACTAAGGGGGCCAGATACGCAGTATTTT.

The chain has TRBV7-2 and TRBJ1-1, with D uncertain. This CDR3 has 14 residues. Germline-derived CDR1 and CDR2 are SGHTA and FQGNSA. The V and J ends lost 1 base and 4 bases respectively, with 10 bases between them. The CDR3, as DNA: TGTGCCAGCAGCTTAGGAGGCGTGGGCACTGAAGCTTTCTTT. It encodes CASSLGGVGTEAFF.

This clone is medium-sized within its sample. The same CDR3 also results from other DNA sequences found in this sample. The chain is built from TRBV4-3 and TRBJ2-1; the D gene is possibly TRBD1 (5 bases). Between the trimmed V and J ends, which lost 2 bases and 3 bases, there was a span of 11 bases. The CDR3 covers 15 residues. CDR1 and CDR2 (germline): LGHNA, YSLEER. The DNA of the CDR3 is TGCGCCAGCAGCCAAAGGCAGGGCATCTACAATGAGCAGTTCTTC. Its translation is CASSQRQGIYNEQFF.

The gene calls are TRBV5-4 and TRBJ1-2, with D possibly TRBD1 on 6 matching bases. The CDR3 runs to 14 residues. Germline CDR1 is SGHNT and CDR2 is YYREEE (reference sequence). Trimming removed 5 bases at V and 2 bases at J, with 13 bases between. For the CDR3, the DNA is TGTGCCAGCAGGAAGAACAGGGACAACTATGGCTACACCTTC. Its translation: CASRKNRDNYGYTF.

The V gene is TRBV7-9, the J gene TRBJ1-2; 9 bases are shared with TRBD1. The CDR3 length is 13 residues. CDR1 is SEHNR and CDR2 is FQNEAQ in the germline V gene (reference sequence). Trimming took 6 bases from V and 4 from J; bases not matched to a gene: 3. The CDR3 region has the DNA TGTGCCAGCAGGGGGACAGGGTTCTATGGCTACACCTTC. Its protein product is CASRGTGFYGYTF.

The V and J genes are TRBV28 and TRBJ1-4; D gene uncertain. V was clipped by 6 bases and J by 5 bases, with 13 bases between them. The CDR3 runs 14 residues. The germline V gene encodes CDR1 MDHEN and CDR2 SYDVKM. For the CDR3, the DNA is TGTGCCAGCAGGGGCGTGAGTTCAAATGAAAAACTGTTTTTT. Amino acids: CASRGVSSNEKLFF.

In this sample, this clone turned up once. The chain carries TRBV28 and TRBJ1-3; possible D gene TRBD1, 5 bases. Looked up from germline, CDR1 is MDHEN and CDR2 is SYDVKM. This CDR3 has 17 residues. V was cut by 4 bases and J by 1 base, with 17 bases left in between. The CDR3 sequence: CASSSLHFRQSGNTIYF. The CDR3 DNA follows: TGTGCCAGCAGTTCGCTACATTTTAGACAGTCTGGAAACACCATATATTTT.

This sequence joins TRBV30 and TRBJ1-1; 8 bases match TRBD1. V dropped 3 bases and J dropped 3; count of bases not matched to a gene: 12. This CDR3 comprises 16 residues. Germline CDR1 and CDR2: GTSNPN and SVGIG (reference sequence). The chain's CDR3 is CAWRKFQGALDTEAFF. The CDR3 coding sequence is TGTGCCTGGAGAAAATTTCAGGGGGCGCTTGACACTGAAGCTTTCTTT.

The V call is TRBV19, the J call TRBJ2-3; D might be TRBD2 (5 bases). The germline gives CDR1 LNHDA, CDR2 SQIVND (reference sequence). The CDR3 has 13 residues. V was cut by 5 bases and J by 6 bases, with 12 bases left in between. The DNA of the CDR3 is TGTGCCAGTAGTTTAGGTGAGGGTGATACGCAGTATTTT. Its translation: CASSLGEGDTQYF.

The chain combines TRBV12-1 with TRBJ1-5. TRBV12-1 is annotated as a pseudogene. This CDR3 region has 13 residues. The CDR3 bases are TGTGCCAGCAGCACCCCGCGCTGGCAGCCCCAGCATTTT. Amino acid sequence: CASSTPRWQPQHF.

This rearrangement joins TRBV27 to TRBJ2-3; 7 positions match TRBD2. V lost 9 bases, J lost 0 bases, and 9 bases stayed unmatched. Germline lookup yields CDR1 MNHEY and CDR2 SMNVEV (reference sequence). This CDR3 has 15 residues. CDR3 protein: CASIARGVSTDTQYF. The CDR3 nucleotides are TGTGCCAGTATCGCCCGGGGGGTGAGCACAGATACGCAGTATTTT.

The genes are TRBV13 and TRBJ1-1; no clear D gene. Trimming cost V 5 bases and J 4 bases, with 14 bases left between them. The CDR3 is 14 amino acids. Germline V lookup: CDR1 PRHDT, CDR2 FYEKMQ (reference sequence). The CDR3 reads CASSERTLSTEAFF. The CDR3 DNA reads as TGTGCCAGCAGCGAGCGGACCCTTAGCACTGAAGCTTTCTTT.

This clone has more than one count but fewer than ten. The V and J genes are TRBV27 and TRBJ2-7; 7 bases fit TRBD1. Germline V gene data show CDR1 as MNHEY and CDR2 as SMNVEV (reference sequence). There are 13 residues in the CDR3. The trim removed 5 bases at V and 2 bases at J, leaving 3 bases unmatched. The CDR3 protein is CASSDRVAYEQYF. The CDR3 region has the DNA TGTGCCAGCAGTGACAGGGTAGCCTACGAGCAGTACTTC.

This clone appeared a few times. The chain employs TRBV19 and TRBJ1-2; TRBD1 is a possible D gene (5 bases). V was shortened by 3 bases and J by 4 bases, with 21 bases between the two germline ends. Germline V gene lookup returns CDR1 LNHDA and CDR2 SQIVND (reference sequence). The CDR3 covers 17 residues. The CDR3 DNA reads as TGTGCCAGTAGTATTGATCGCACAGGAACCCGCGGCTATGGCTACACCTTC. As protein: CASSIDRTGTRGYGYTF.

The chain couples TRBV2 to TRBJ1-2; D gene ambiguous. V was cut by 10 bases and J by 0 bases, with 9 bases left in between. CDR1 and CDR2 (germline): SNHLY, FYNNEI. This CDR3 is built from 12 residues. The CDR3 loop reads CANNKANYGYTF. CDR3 bases: TGTGCCAACAACAAAGCTAACTATGGCTACACCTTC. Looking up the rest from reference TRBV2 and TRBJ1-2 gives the full variable domain: EPEVTQTPSHQVTQMGQEVILRCVPISNHLYFYWYRQILGQKVEFLVSFYNNEISEKSEIFDDQFSVERPDGSNFTLKIRSTKLEDSAMYFCANNKANYGYTFGSGTRLTVV.

The genes are TRBV28 and TRBJ2-5; 9 nucleotides agree with TRBD2. The CDR3 extends over 14 amino acids. The trim removed 3 bases at V and 5 bases at J, leaving 4 bases unmatched. CDR1 MDHEN and CDR2 SYDVKM come from the germline V gene. CDR3 loop: CASSFSSGGETQYF. The CDR3 DNA follows: TGTGCCAGCAGTTTTTCGAGCGGGGGGGAGACCCAGTACTTC.

The chain carries TRBV13 and TRBJ2-5; D uncertain. Germline V gene lookup returns CDR1 PRHDT and CDR2 FYEKMQ (reference sequence). The V gene lost 5 bases and the J gene lost 2 bases, with 12 bases spanning the gap. There are 14 residues in the CDR3. The CDR3 is CASSANRLQETQYF. The CDR3 DNA follows: TGTGCCAGCAGCGCGAACCGATTACAAGAGACCCAGTACTTC.

This clone was found once. This chain connects TRBV9 to TRBJ2-5, with 9 bases lining up with TRBD2. This CDR3 has 14 amino acids. Germline V gene lookup returns CDR1 SGDLS and CDR2 YYNGEE. Germline trimming cut 2 bases from V and 1 base from J; bases unmatched to any gene: 0. The CDR3 here is CASSVSGGQETQYF. The CDR3 coding sequence is TGTGCCAGCAGCGTTAGCGGGGGCCAAGAGACCCAGTACTTC.

The V and J genes are TRBV5-1 and TRBJ2-7; D perhaps matches TRBD2 (7 bases). V lost 0 bases and J lost 3, with 10 bases in between. The CDR3 has 14 amino acids. From germline, CDR1 is SGHRS and CDR2 YFSETQ. Here the CDR3 reads CASSLEGGIYEQYF. CDR3 bases: TGCGCCAGCAGCTTGGAGGGGGGGATCTACGAGCAGTACTTC.

About this clone: The same CDR3 can be traced to other DNA sequences in this sample. The V call is TRBV28, the J call TRBJ1-1; TRBD1 matches 7 bases. CDR1 is MDHEN, CDR2 SYDVKM, per germline. The CDR3 consists of 14 residues. After removal of 8 bases from V and 1 base from J, the junction contained 7 bases not matched to a gene. Here the CDR3 DNA reads TGTGCCAGCCGCATACAGGGGTGGAACACTGAAGCTTTCTTT. Its translation: CASRIQGWNTEAFF.

The rearrangement joins TRBV27 to TRBJ2-1; 7 bases align to TRBD1. The CDR3 runs to 14 residues. Germline-derived CDR1 and CDR2 are MNHEY and SMNVEV (reference sequence). The trim removed 2 bases at V and 3 bases at J, leaving 1 base unmatched. This chain's CDR3 is CASSLTGVYNEQFF. The CDR3 bases are TGTGCCAGCAGTTTAACAGGGGTCTACAATGAGCAGTTCTTC.

This rearrangement joins TRBV6-5 to TRBJ1-6; D uncertain. Germline V gene data show CDR1 as MNHEY and CDR2 as SVGAGI. V was clipped by 0 bases and J by 7 bases, with 7 bases between them. CDR3 size: 14 residues. This CDR3 reads CASSYSTENSPLHF. CDR3 in DNA: TGTGCCAGCAGTTACTCCACAGAAAATTCACCCCTCCACTTT.

This chain links TRBV29-1 with TRBJ1-2; D not certain. CDR3 length: 13 amino acids. V was clipped by 2 bases and J by 3 bases, with 10 bases between them. Germline loops: CDR1 SQVTM, CDR2 ANQGSEA. In nucleotides, the CDR3 is TGCAGCGTTGAAAAGTCCAGTGACTATGGCTACACCTTC. As protein: CSVEKSSDYGYTF.